These T cell receptor beta chains were read from a single sample in a study of T cells in Graves' hyperthyroidism and ophthalmopathy. TCRdb analysed the multiplex PCR reads with MiXCR anew, one entry per CDR3 protein. In the table there are 600,000 or so distinct CDR3 sequences, around 42% of which are singletons. The sequenced sample consisted of peripheral blood or thyroid tissue (not recorded which). All receptors derive from a woman between 18 and 29 years old with Graves' hyperthyroidism. CDR3s include the opening cysteine and the closing phenylalanine or tryptophan. A D gene is named only where the DNA matches it firmly. Only part of the rows carry a size: once, few, many, or a class if the clone is expanded.

D gene	V gene	clone size	J gene	CDR3 DNA	CDR3 protein
-	TRBV7-9	-	TRBJ1-6	TGTGCCAGCAGCTTACTGGGGCCGGATCCACCCCTCCACTTT	CASSLLGPDPPLHF
-	TRBV25-1	-	TRBJ2-2	TGTGCCAGCACTCCAGTATTCGCGGGCGGGGAGCTGTTTTTT	CASTPVFAGGELFF
TRBD1	TRBV5-8	-	TRBJ2-5	TGTGCCAGCAGCTTGGCGGACAGGGGATGGGAGACCCAGTACTTC	CASSLADRGWETQYF
-	TRBV15	once	TRBJ1-5	TGTGCCACCAGCAGAGATTCGGGGTCCAATCAGCCCCAGCATTTT	CATSRDSGSNQPQHF
-	TRBV19	few	TRBJ1-5	TGTGCCAGTAGTATAGACCTAGGTCGGCCCCAGCATTTT	CASSIDLGRPQHF
-	TRBV6-5	few	TRBJ2-2	TGTGCCAGCAGTTCCGCCGACAGTACCAACACCGGGGAGCTGTTTTTT	CASSSADSTNTGELFF
-	TRBV24-1	once	TRBJ2-3	TGTGCCACCAGTGACACTAGCCGCGATACGCAGTATTTT	CATSDTSRDTQYF
-	TRBV25-1	many	TRBJ1-1	TGTGCCAGCAGTGTATGGAAGAACACTGAAGCTTTCTTT	CASSVWKNTEAFF
TRBD2	TRBV29-1	many	TRBJ2-7	TGCAGCGTTGCCCCCGCGGGAGTTCACGAGCAGTACTTC	CSVAPAGVHEQYF
-	TRBV2	-	TRBJ1-5	TGTGCGGATCAGCCCCAGCATTTT	CADQPQHF
-	TRBV29-1	once	TRBJ1-2	TGCAGCGTTGGGGGTCATGGCTACACCTTC	CSVGGHGYTF
-	TRBV7-6	-	TRBJ2-7	TGTGCCAGCAGTTACTCAGCTACATTCACCTACGAGCAGTACTTC	CASSYSATFTYEQYF
-	TRBV15	few	TRBJ1-5	TGTGCCACCAGCAGAGATCGGCCCCAGCATTTT	CATSRDRPQHF
-	TRBV10-3	-	TRBJ2-7	TGTGCCAGCAGTTGGGATCTAGGGTCCTACGAGCAGTACTTC	CASSWDLGSYEQYF
-	TRBV11-1	-	TRBJ1-2	TGTGCCTGGAGAGGAGTTTCCAAACTCAACTATGGCTACACCTTC	CAWRGVSKLNYGYTF
-	TRBV9	many	TRBJ1-1	TGTGCCAGCAGCTTAAGGGACGTGAACACTGAAGCTTTCTTT	CASSLRDVNTEAFF
TRBD2	TRBV20-1	few	TRBJ2-7	TGCAGTGCCACCTTGGCTAGCGGGACGACCTACGAGCAGTACTTC	CSATLASGTTYEQYF
TRBD1	TRBV7-9	many	TRBJ1-4	TGTGCCAGCACCCCGACAGGGGGACAAAGGGAAAAACTGTTTTTT	CASTPTGGQREKLFF
-	TRBV29-1	-	TRBJ1-2	TGCAGCGTTGATATGGGGCTCTATGGCTACACCTTC	CSVDMGLYGYTF
-	TRBV24-1	few	TRBJ2-5	TGTGCCAGCAGTTCGTCTTCAGGGTGGGAGACCCAGTACTTC	CASSSSSGWETQYF
TRBD1	TRBV25-1	-	TRBJ1-5	TGTGCCAGCAGTGAGCGGGACAGGGGGTCCCCCTCGGTGAGTCAGCCCCAGCATTTT	CASSERDRGSPSVSQPQHF
TRBD1	TRBV2	-	TRBJ1-6	TGTGCCAGCAGTGAAGACGGGGACAGGGGCTATTCACCCCTCCACTTT	CASSEDGDRGYSPLHF
TRBD2	TRBV7-9	-	TRBJ2-7	TGCGCCAGCAGCCAACCCGGGACTATCTACGAGCAGTACTTC	CASSQPGTIYEQYF
TRBD2	TRBV14	-	TRBJ2-5	TGTGCCAGCAGCCAAAGAATGACTAGCCGGCAAGAGACCCAGTACTTC	CASSQRMTSRQETQYF
TRBD2	TRBV19	few	TRBJ2-7	TGTGCCAGTAGGCAGGGGACTAGCGTGACCTACGAGCAGTACTTC	CASRQGTSVTYEQYF
TRBD1	TRBV7-8	few	TRBJ2-7	TGTGCCAGCAGCCAAGGGGACGGGACAGGAGCCTACGAGCAGTACTTC	CASSQGDGTGAYEQYF
-	TRBV2	-	TRBJ1-1	TGTGCCAGCAGTGAAGCCAGGGCACGCACTGAAGCTTTCTTT	CASSEARARTEAFF
-	TRBV6-1	-	TRBJ1-2	TGTGCCAGCAGACGAAACAGGGATTACGGCTACACCTTC	CASRRNRDYGYTF
TRBD1	TRBV6-5	many	TRBJ2-7	TGTGCCAGCAGTTACGAGGGGGCGTACGAGCAGTACTTC	CASSYEGAYEQYF
-	TRBV2	few	TRBJ2-5	TGTGCCAGCAGGGCGCCCAACTCGGCGGATGAGACCCAGTACTTC	CASRAPNSADETQYF
-	TRBV2	-	TRBJ2-7	TGTGCCAGCAGTGAATCCCGGGAGCAGGGGGAATTCGAGCAGTACTTC	CASSESREQGEFEQYF
-	TRBV7-3	-	TRBJ2-5	TGTGCCAGCAGCTTAAAGGGGAGAGAGACCCAGTACTTC	CASSLKGRETQYF
TRBD2	TRBV29-1	many	TRBJ2-5	TGCAGCGTTGAATCGTGGCGGGAGGGAGAGACCCAGTACTTC	CSVESWREGETQYF
-	TRBV29-1	-	TRBJ2-7	TGCAGCGTGGGGGGGGCGGGAGTTTACGAGCAGTACTTC	CSVGGAGVYEQYF
TRBD2	TRBV9	-	TRBJ2-5	TGTGCCAGCAGCGGGACTAGCGGGAGGTCGGGGCGTGAGACCCAGTACTTC	CASSGTSGRSGRETQYF
-	TRBV15	-	TRBJ2-7	TGTGCCACCAGCAGTTATAGCGGACAGATCTACGAGCAGTACTTC	CATSSYSGQIYEQYF
-	TRBV2	few	TRBJ2-2	TGTGCCAGCAGTGATCGGTCCCCCAGCGGCACCGGGGAGCTGTTTTTT	CASSDRSPSGTGELFF
TRBD1	TRBV15	many	TRBJ1-5	TGTGCCACCAGCAGCGATCGGACAGGGGCAGGCATAGGTCAGCCCCAGCATTTT	CATSSDRTGAGIGQPQHF
-	TRBV24-1	-	TRBJ1-1	TGTGCCACCAGCAGCGCCCTCCGGAGGAACACTGAAGCTTTCTTT	CATSSALRRNTEAFF
TRBD2	TRBV29-1	-	TRBJ2-3	TGCAGCGGGGGACTAGCAACAGGGGTAGATACGCAGTATTTT	CSGGLATGVDTQYF
-	TRBV20-1	few	TRBJ1-2	TGCAGTGCTAGGCGGGCGGTGGAGTATGGCTACACCTTC	CSARRAVEYGYTF
-	TRBV7-9	-	TRBJ2-2	TGTGCCAGCAGCCAGATGGGGACGGGACTTGCCGGGGAGCTGTTTTTT	CASSQMGTGLAGELFF
TRBD2	TRBV20-1	-	TRBJ2-7	TGCAGTGCCAATGCCGGGACTAGCGCCTACGAGCAGTACTTC	CSANAGTSAYEQYF
TRBD1	TRBV9	many	TRBJ1-6	TGTGCCAGCAGCGTAGGAGGACAGGATAATTCACCCCTCCACTTT	CASSVGGQDNSPLHF
TRBD2	TRBV11-2	-	TRBJ2-3	TGTGCCAGCAGACGTACTAGCGGAGCAGATACGCAGTATTTT	CASRRTSGADTQYF
-	TRBV7-9	once	TRBJ2-2	TGTGCCAGCAGTTTTCTACAGGTGAACACCGGGGAGCTGTTTTTT	CASSFLQVNTGELFF
TRBD1	TRBV7-8	-	TRBJ1-1	TGTGCCAGCAGCCCGCGACAGGGACTTTTGAACACTGAAGCTTTCTTT	CASSPRQGLLNTEAFF
TRBD1	TRBV20-1	-	TRBJ1-5	TGCAGTGCTAGAGCCCAGGACAGGGTAGGGCGCAATCAGCCCCAGCATTTT	CSARAQDRVGRNQPQHF
-	TRBV28	many	TRBJ2-5	TGTGCCAGCGGGGGGAATGGGCAGACCCAGTACTTC	CASGGNGQTQYF
TRBD2	TRBV4-1	few	TRBJ2-7	TGCGCCAGCAGCCAAGAGTCGGTAGCGGGAGCGGGGGAGCAGTACTTC	CASSQESVAGAGEQYF
TRBD1	TRBV19	few	TRBJ1-5	TGTGCCAGTAGTATCCTCTCTATGACAGGGAGGCAGCCCCAGCATTTT	CASSILSMTGRQPQHF
-	TRBV7-9	-	TRBJ1-5	TGTGCCAGCAGCTCCGAGGTGAGTCAGCCCCAGCATTTT	CASSSEVSQPQHF